This T cell receptor (beta chain) was documented in a study of cytomegalovirus exposure and HLA in healthy donors. Remarks on this clone: Its antigen is unknown.

J lost 9 bases, V lost 3 bases, and 7 bases had no gene match. Germline CDR1 is SGHTA and CDR2 is FQGNSA. The CDR3 loop spans 14 amino acids. Study conclusions and caveats: It was likely that a cluster of highly shared sequence variants was a sequencing artifact. Later on, an analysis found that several of the most significant clusters appeared to be linked to common viral pathogens, which included parvovirus B19. Immune exposure data for these donors was limited to CMV serostatus. In an earlier analysis, in 540 or so donors, most V segments appeared productive either ~90% or ~30% of the time.

The PCR ran on 60 Vbeta and 13 Jbeta primers. The table came from immunoSEQ multiplex PCR; TCRdb's copy has only in-frame clones and leaves some out. The sample carries about 170,000 clones, under 85% recorded once. The material sequenced was PBMCs. The V and J genes are TRBV7-2 and TRBJ2-1, with 8 bases identical to TRBD1. The clonotype comes from a woman aged 18 to 35 in good health and CMV-seropositive. CDR3 bases: TGTGCCAGCAGCTTTTTCGGGGACAGGACTGAGCAGTTCTTC. Its protein is CASSFFGDRTEQFF. Supplemented by reference TRBV7-2 and TRBJ2-1, the full variable domain reads GAGVSQSPSNKVTEKGKDVELRCDPISGHTALYWYRQSLGQGLEFLIYFQGNSAPDKSGLPSDRFSAERTGGSVSTLTIQRTQQEDSAVYLCASSFFGDRTEQFFGPGTRLTVL.